The source of this TCR beta chain is a study of control samples from healthy donors and cancer patients. This clone was seen a single time. Only in-frame clones appear in the TCRdb table, and some are missing; sequencing was by immunoSEQ multiplex PCR. The sample has about 79,000 clones; over 85% are singletons. Germline CDR1 reads MNHEY; CDR2 reads SVGAGI. V was cut by 6 bases and J by 7 bases, with 18 bases left in between. The CDR3 has 15 residues. This receptor was obtained from a woman aged 40 to 50 with lung cancer. Sequencing was carried out using PBMCs. The J gene is TRBJ1-4, the V gene TRBV6-5; D not resolved. CDR3 in amino acids: CASSQTFGEAEKLFF. As DNA, the CDR3 is TGTGCCAGCAGCCAAACATTCGGGGAGGCTGAAAAACTGTTTTTT.